Listed below are T cell receptor beta chains from one sample, sequenced in a study of cytomegalovirus exposure and HLA in healthy donors. Sequencing was performed with immunoSEQ multiplex PCR; in TCRdb, only in-frame clones are kept and a portion is missing. Of around 110,000 clones detected, 70% to 75% appear once; the ten largest clones hold 1.6%. The specimen was PBMCs. The receptor set was obtained from a woman aged 18-29 years in good health and CMV-seronegative. Each CDR3 is given with its conserved first and last residue. The D gene is left open where the match is weak. Size tells how often a clone was seen (once, few, many) or the class of an expanded clone, and some rows leave it out.

CDR3 protein: CASITSGTGANTEAFF
CDR3 DNA: TGTGCCAGTATCACTTCCGGGACAGGGGCAAACACTGAAGCTTTCTTT
clone size: -
D gene: TRBD1
J gene: TRBJ1-1
V gene: TRBV19

CDR3 protein: CASSMDSFYTEAFF
CDR3 DNA: TGTGCCAGTAGTATGGACAGTTTCTACACTGAAGCTTTCTTT
clone size: -
D gene: -
J gene: TRBJ1-1
V gene: TRBV19

CDR3 protein: CASSLSGVPRNTEAFF
CDR3 DNA: TGTGCCAGCAGTTTATCCGGGGTCCCGAGGAACACTGAAGCTTTCTTT
clone size: -
D gene: -
J gene: TRBJ1-1
V gene: TRBV28

CDR3 protein: CASSVTGDSLTNEKLFF
CDR3 DNA: TGCGCCAGCAGCGTTACAGGGGATTCCTTAACTAATGAAAAACTGTTTTTT
clone size: -
D gene: TRBD1
J gene: TRBJ1-4
V gene: TRBV5-1

CDR3 protein: CASSQEEWGGDPLHF
CDR3 DNA: TGTGCCAGCAGCCAAGAGGAATGGGGAGGCGACCCTCTCCACTTT
clone size: -
D gene: -
J gene: TRBJ1-6
V gene: TRBV4-2

CDR3 protein: CAWTALGENTEAFF
CDR3 DNA: TGTGCCTGGACCGCGTTAGGGGAGAACACTGAAGCTTTCTTT
clone size: -
D gene: -
J gene: TRBJ1-1
V gene: TRBV30

CDR3 protein: CASSVRGGETQYF
CDR3 DNA: TGTGCCAGCAGCGTACGCGGGGGAGAGACCCAGTACTTC
clone size: few
D gene: TRBD2
J gene: TRBJ2-5
V gene: TRBV9

CDR3 protein: CASSPRGFGEAFF
CDR3 DNA: TGTGCCAGCAGTCCAAGGGGGTTTGGCGAAGCTTTCTTT
clone size: -
D gene: -
J gene: TRBJ1-1
V gene: TRBV6-5

CDR3 protein: CASSKALTGRPNSNQPQHF
CDR3 DNA: TGTGCCAGTAGCAAAGCCTTGACAGGGCGCCCTAATAGCAATCAGCCCCAGCATTTT
clone size: once
D gene: TRBD1
J gene: TRBJ1-5
V gene: TRBV19

CDR3 protein: CASSFDRGNTGELFF
CDR3 DNA: TGTGCCAGCAGCTTCGACAGGGGGAACACCGGGGAGCTGTTTTTT
clone size: -
D gene: TRBD1
J gene: TRBJ2-2
V gene: TRBV5-6

CDR3 protein: CASSVFPLVGAEQYF
CDR3 DNA: TGTGCCAGCAGCGTATTTCCCCTCGTTGGGGCCGAGCAGTACTTC
clone size: -
D gene: -
J gene: TRBJ2-7
V gene: TRBV9

CDR3 protein: CASSLLGGTATEAFF
CDR3 DNA: TGTGCCAGCAGTTTATTGGGGGGGACCGCCACTGAAGCTTTCTTT
clone size: -
D gene: -
J gene: TRBJ1-1
V gene: TRBV27

CDR3 protein: CASSIRARGFTDTQYF
CDR3 DNA: TGTGCCAGTAGTATACGGGCCAGGGGGTTTACAGATACGCAGTATTTT
clone size: -
D gene: TRBD1
J gene: TRBJ2-3
V gene: TRBV19

CDR3 protein: CSVGSLSPSTDTQYF
CDR3 DNA: TGCAGCGTTGGAAGCCTTTCCCCTAGCACAGATACGCAGTATTTT
clone size: few
D gene: -
J gene: TRBJ2-3
V gene: TRBV29-1

CDR3 protein: CASSLVDRGHETQYF
CDR3 DNA: TGCGCCAGCAGCTTGGTGGACAGGGGGCACGAGACCCAGTACTTC
clone size: once
D gene: TRBD1
J gene: TRBJ2-5
V gene: TRBV5-1

CDR3 protein: CSARNTYEQYF
CDR3 DNA: TGCAGTGCCAGGAACACCTACGAGCAGTACTTC
clone size: -
D gene: -
J gene: TRBJ2-7
V gene: TRBV20-1

CDR3 protein: CASSTGLAGVDNEQFF
CDR3 DNA: TGCGCCAGCAGCACCGGACTAGCGGGGGTGGACAATGAGCAGTTCTTC
clone size: few
D gene: TRBD2
J gene: TRBJ2-1
V gene: TRBV5-1

CDR3 protein: CASNEDWPGNTIYF
CDR3 DNA: TGCGCCAGCAACGAGGACTGGCCCGGAAACACCATATATTTT
clone size: -
D gene: -
J gene: TRBJ1-3
V gene: TRBV5-1

CDR3 protein: CASSLVRVPGANVLTF
CDR3 DNA: TGTGCCAGCAGCTTAGTCAGGGTACCTGGGGCCAACGTCCTGACTTTC
clone size: -
D gene: -
J gene: TRBJ2-6
V gene: TRBV7-8

CDR3 protein: CASSQGWTAKNIQYF
CDR3 DNA: TGTGCCAGCAGCCAGGGTTGGACAGCCAAAAACATTCAGTACTTC
clone size: -
D gene: -
J gene: TRBJ2-4
V gene: TRBV7-9

CDR3 protein: CASSWTGGIGVTGELFF
CDR3 DNA: TGTGCCAGCAGTTGGACAGGGGGCATCGGGGTGACCGGGGAGCTGTTTTTT
clone size: -
D gene: TRBD1
J gene: TRBJ2-2
V gene: TRBV27

CDR3 protein: CARGQGPRETQYF
CDR3 DNA: TGCGCCAGGGGACAGGGTCCACGAGAGACCCAGTACTTC
clone size: -
D gene: TRBD1
J gene: TRBJ2-5
V gene: TRBV5-1

CDR3 protein: CASSPTGNGYTF
CDR3 DNA: TGTGCCAGCAGCCCGACAGGGAATGGCTACACCTTC
clone size: -
D gene: TRBD1
J gene: TRBJ1-2
V gene: TRBV5-4

CDR3 protein: CSVEDTWDRGRPGELFF
CDR3 DNA: TGCAGCGTTGAAGACACGTGGGACAGGGGGCGCCCCGGGGAGCTGTTTTTT
clone size: -
D gene: TRBD1
J gene: TRBJ2-2
V gene: TRBV29-1

CDR3 protein: CASSLLRGRETQYF
CDR3 DNA: TGTGCCAGCAGTTTACTGAGGGGGCGGGAGACCCAGTACTTC
clone size: -
D gene: TRBD1
J gene: TRBJ2-5
V gene: TRBV28

CDR3 protein: CASTNREETEAFF
CDR3 DNA: TGTGCCAGCACCAATAGGGAGGAAACTGAAGCTTTCTTT
clone size: -
D gene: -
J gene: TRBJ1-1
V gene: TRBV25-1

CDR3 protein: CASSAQGFEKLFF
CDR3 DNA: TGTGCCAGCAGTGCACAGGGGTTTGAAAAACTGTTTTTT
clone size: once
D gene: TRBD1
J gene: TRBJ1-4
V gene: TRBV28

CDR3 protein: CASSAGTGPEGPQHF
CDR3 DNA: TGTGCCAGCAGCGCAGGGACAGGGCCCGAGGGGCCCCAGCATTTT
clone size: -
D gene: TRBD1
J gene: TRBJ1-5
V gene: TRBV28

CDR3 protein: CASSEGGGREKLFF
CDR3 DNA: TGTGCCAGCAGTGAAGGGGGAGGACGAGAAAAACTGTTTTTT
clone size: -
D gene: -
J gene: TRBJ1-4
V gene: TRBV2

CDR3 protein: CSSEGVGLNTEAFF
CDR3 DNA: TGCAGCTCCGAGGGGGTGGGCCTGAACACTGAAGCTTTCTTT
clone size: -
D gene: -
J gene: TRBJ1-1
V gene: TRBV29-1

CDR3 protein: CASSQERTSGGVLETQYF
CDR3 DNA: TGCGCCAGCAGCCAAGAAAGGACTAGCGGGGGGGTTCTGGAGACCCAGTACTTC
clone size: few
D gene: TRBD2
J gene: TRBJ2-5
V gene: TRBV4-1

CDR3 protein: CAWSRDSYTGELFF
CDR3 DNA: TGTGCCTGGAGTCGGGACTCCTACACCGGGGAGCTGTTTTTT
clone size: -
D gene: -
J gene: TRBJ2-2
V gene: TRBV30

CDR3 protein: CASSTGTGWVDTQYF
CDR3 DNA: TGTGCCAGCAGCACCGGGACAGGGTGGGTAGATACGCAGTATTTT
clone size: -
D gene: TRBD1
J gene: TRBJ2-3
V gene: TRBV6-1

CDR3 protein: CASSVEGDGSPLHF
CDR3 DNA: TGTGCCAGCAGCGTAGAAGGGGATGGTTCACCCCTCCACTTT
clone size: -
D gene: -
J gene: TRBJ1-6
V gene: TRBV9

CDR3 protein: CASSPRAGQLSGANVLTF
CDR3 DNA: TGTGCCAGCAGCCCTCGGGCGGGCCAACTCTCTGGGGCCAACGTCCTGACTTTC
clone size: -
D gene: -
J gene: TRBJ2-6
V gene: TRBV9

CDR3 protein: CSASGGNEQFF
CDR3 DNA: TGCAGTGCTAGCGGGGGTAATGAGCAGTTCTTC
clone size: -
D gene: -
J gene: TRBJ2-1
V gene: TRBV20-1

CDR3 protein: CASSLEERLADTQYF
CDR3 DNA: TGTGCCAGCAGCTTAGAGGAAAGACTAGCAGATACGCAGTATTTT
clone size: -
D gene: -
J gene: TRBJ2-3
V gene: TRBV7-2

CDR3 protein: CAWSLGQGREKLFF
CDR3 DNA: TGTGCCTGGAGTTTGGGACAGGGTCGTGAAAAACTGTTTTTT
clone size: -
D gene: TRBD1
J gene: TRBJ1-4
V gene: TRBV30

CDR3 protein: CASSPGGHQPQHF
CDR3 DNA: TGTGCCAGCAGTCCCGGGGGGCATCAGCCCCAGCATTTT
clone size: once
D gene: -
J gene: TRBJ1-5
V gene: TRBV27

CDR3 protein: CASSPGTAGNTIYF
CDR3 DNA: TGTGCCAGCAGCCCCGGGACAGCTGGAAACACCATATATTTT
clone size: -
D gene: TRBD1
J gene: TRBJ1-3
V gene: TRBV7-8

CDR3 protein: CASSDRGRVGDGYTF
CDR3 DNA: TGCGCCAGCAGCGACAGGGGGCGCGTTGGTGATGGCTACACCTTC
clone size: -
D gene: TRBD1
J gene: TRBJ1-2
V gene: TRBV5-1

CDR3 protein: CASSEVEEAPNRAFF
CDR3 DNA: TGTGCCAGCAGTGAAGTGGAGGAGGCCCCCAATAGAGCTTTCTTT
clone size: -
D gene: -
J gene: TRBJ1-1
V gene: TRBV2

CDR3 protein: CSVGAQGVETQYF
CDR3 DNA: TGCAGCGTTGGGGCCCAGGGTGTGGAGACCCAGTACTTC
clone size: -
D gene: -
J gene: TRBJ2-5
V gene: TRBV29-1

CDR3 protein: CASSYSGGNEQYF
CDR3 DNA: TGTGCCAGCAGTTATTCAGGGGGCAACGAGCAGTACTTC
clone size: -
D gene: TRBD1
J gene: TRBJ2-7
V gene: TRBV6-5

CDR3 protein: CASTRTGWANTEAFF
CDR3 DNA: TGTGCCAGCACTCGGACAGGGTGGGCGAACACTGAAGCTTTCTTT
clone size: -
D gene: TRBD1
J gene: TRBJ1-1
V gene: TRBV5-6

CDR3 protein: CASSLRVADTEAFF
CDR3 DNA: TGTGCCAGCAGTTTAAGGGTAGCGGACACTGAAGCTTTCTTT
clone size: once
D gene: -
J gene: TRBJ1-1
V gene: TRBV28

CDR3 protein: CASSVTGDFYYGYTF
CDR3 DNA: TGTGCCAGCAGCGTTACAGGGGACTTCTACTATGGCTACACCTTC
clone size: -
D gene: TRBD1
J gene: TRBJ1-2
V gene: TRBV9

CDR3 protein: CASTEAGGSYEQYF
CDR3 DNA: TGCGCCAGCACCGAAGCGGGGGGCTCCTACGAGCAGTACTTC
clone size: -
D gene: TRBD2
J gene: TRBJ2-7
V gene: TRBV5-1